The rows below give T cell receptor beta chains drawn from one sample of a study of T-cell reconstitution after alpha-beta-depleted transplantation in children. TCRdb re-called the PCR reads with MiXCR, one entry per CDR3 protein. The repertoire holds about a million distinct CDR3 sequences, with roughly 31% as singletons. The sequenced sample was PBMCs, mostly from graft donor cells, obtained 360 days after TCRalphabeta/CD19-depleted stem cell transplant. All receptors derive from a boy under two years old who had a stem cell transplant for SCID, so the T cells may come from the graft donor. The CDR3 runs from the conserved cysteine through the conserved F or W. The D gene is left open where the match is weak. A clone size is listed for some rows: how often the clone was seen (once, few, many), or a class if it is expanded.

CDR3 protein: CSARDPRDWINEQFF
CDR3 DNA: TGCAGTGCTAGAGATCCCCGGGATTGGATAAATGAGCAGTTCTTC
V gene: TRBV20-1
clone size: few
J gene: TRBJ2-1
D gene: NA

CDR3 protein: CASSLRGLRYNEQFF
CDR3 DNA: TGTGCCAGCAGCTTAAGGGGGCTTCGGTACAATGAGCAGTTCTTC
V gene: TRBV7-9
clone size: few
J gene: TRBJ2-1
D gene: TRBD1

CDR3 protein: CASSLAWGRSDGYTF
CDR3 DNA: TGCGCCAGCAGCTTGGCCTGGGGCAGGTCTGATGGCTACACCTTC
V gene: TRBV5-1
clone size: few
J gene: TRBJ1-2
D gene: NA

CDR3 protein: CASSPRQGQVETQYF
CDR3 DNA: TGCGCCAGCAGCCCCCGACAGGGACAGGTGGAGACCCAGTACTTC
V gene: TRBV5-1
clone size: NA
J gene: TRBJ2-5
D gene: TRBD1

CDR3 protein: CASSLEQSGWTEAFF
CDR3 DNA: TGCGCCAGCAGCTTGGAACAGTCTGGGTGGACTGAAGCTTTCTTT
V gene: TRBV5-1
clone size: NA
J gene: TRBJ1-1
D gene: NA

CDR3 protein: CSVPLVGGNYEQYF
CDR3 DNA: TGCAGTGTTCCCCTAGTAGGGGGGAACTACGAGCAGTACTTC
V gene: TRBV20-1
clone size: few
J gene: TRBJ2-7
D gene: NA

CDR3 protein: CASSHSASDRVLNTEAFF
CDR3 DNA: TGCGCCAGCAGCCATTCCGCTTCGGACCGCGTATTGAACACTGAAGCTTTCTTT
V gene: TRBV4-3
clone size: NA
J gene: TRBJ1-1
D gene: NA

CDR3 protein: CASSVYGSYEQYF
CDR3 DNA: TGTGCCAGCAGTGTATACGGATCCTACGAGCAGTACTTC
V gene: TRBV2
clone size: few
J gene: TRBJ2-7
D gene: NA

CDR3 protein: CASSENNREGEQYF
CDR3 DNA: TGTGCCAGCAGTGAAAACAACAGGGAGGGGGAGCAGTACTTC
V gene: TRBV25-1
clone size: NA
J gene: TRBJ2-7
D gene: NA

CDR3 protein: CASSFSPGQVVTYEQYF
CDR3 DNA: TGTGCCAGCAGCTTCTCTCCGGGACAGGTTGTAACCTACGAGCAGTACTTC
V gene: TRBV12-3/TRBV12-4
clone size: few
J gene: TRBJ2-7
D gene: TRBD1

CDR3 protein: CSVARAGLEQYF
CDR3 DNA: TGCAGCGTTGCGCGGGCAGGTTTAGAGCAGTACTTC
V gene: TRBV29-1
clone size: NA
J gene: TRBJ2-7
D gene: NA

CDR3 protein: CSAWDRYSNQPQHF
CDR3 DNA: TGCAGTGCTTGGGACAGATATAGCAATCAGCCCCAGCATTTT
V gene: TRBV20-1
clone size: few
J gene: TRBJ1-5
D gene: TRBD1

CDR3 protein: CAIAQRVGYNEQFF
CDR3 DNA: TGTGCCATAGCCCAGCGGGTAGGCTACAATGAGCAGTTCTTC
V gene: TRBV10-3
clone size: NA
J gene: TRBJ2-1
D gene: NA

CDR3 protein: CASSYPTGGYEQYF
CDR3 DNA: TGTGCCAGCAGCTACCCGACAGGGGGCTACGAGCAGTACTTC
V gene: TRBV7-6
clone size: few
J gene: TRBJ2-7
D gene: TRBD1

CDR3 protein: CASRTVNEQFF
CDR3 DNA: TGTGCCAGCAGGACCGTCAATGAGCAGTTCTTC
V gene: TRBV12-3/TRBV12-4
clone size: few
J gene: TRBJ2-1
D gene: NA

CDR3 protein: CASSPGWGRTPEAFF
CDR3 DNA: TGCGCCAGCAGCCCTGGGTGGGGGCGAACCCCTGAAGCTTTCTTT
V gene: TRBV5-1
clone size: NA
J gene: TRBJ1-1
D gene: NA

CDR3 protein: CASSLDRGTTDTQYF
CDR3 DNA: TGTGCCAGCAGCTTAGACCGGGGTACGACAGATACGCAGTATTTT
V gene: TRBV7-2
clone size: few
J gene: TRBJ2-3
D gene: NA

CDR3 protein: CASSLVAGGNYEQYF
CDR3 DNA: TGCGCCAGCAGCTTGGTGGCAGGGGGGAACTACGAGCAGTACTTC
V gene: TRBV5-1
clone size: NA
J gene: TRBJ2-7
D gene: NA

CDR3 protein: CASSNPGAATLHF
CDR3 DNA: TGTGCCAGCAGCAATCCGGGGGCCGCCACCCTCCACTTT
V gene: TRBV7-2
clone size: NA
J gene: TRBJ1-6
D gene: NA

CDR3 protein: CSALGPDNTGELFF
CDR3 DNA: TGCAGTGCTTTGGGTCCCGATAACACCGGGGAGCTGTTTTTT
V gene: TRBV20-1
clone size: NA
J gene: TRBJ2-2
D gene: NA

CDR3 protein: CASSQWGALVRETQYF
CDR3 DNA: TGTGCCAGCAGCCAGTGGGGGGCGCTGGTTAGAGAGACCCAGTACTTC
V gene: TRBV28
clone size: few
J gene: TRBJ2-5
D gene: NA

CDR3 protein: CASSYPRTGANQPQHF
CDR3 DNA: TGTGCCAGCAGTTACCCTAGGACAGGGGCGAACCAGCCCCAGCATTTT
V gene: TRBV6-5
clone size: NA
J gene: TRBJ1-5
D gene: TRBD1

CDR3 protein: CSASRDRKNIQYF
CDR3 DNA: TGCAGTGCTAGTCGGGACAGAAAAAACATTCAGTACTTC
V gene: TRBV20-1
clone size: NA
J gene: TRBJ2-4
D gene: TRBD1

CDR3 protein: CASSVGGQTDTQYF
CDR3 DNA: TGTGCCAGCAGTGTAGGGGGGCAGACAGATACGCAGTATTTT
V gene: TRBV12-3/TRBV12-4
clone size: NA
J gene: TRBJ2-3
D gene: NA

CDR3 protein: CATSRGAVYEQYF
CDR3 DNA: TGTGCCACCAGCAGAGGGGCCGTTTACGAGCAGTACTTC
V gene: TRBV15
clone size: few
J gene: TRBJ2-7
D gene: NA

CDR3 protein: CASRSVAGELFF
CDR3 DNA: TGTGCCAGCAGATCAGTGGCCGGGGAGCTGTTTTTT
V gene: TRBV12-3/TRBV12-4
clone size: NA
J gene: TRBJ2-2
D gene: NA

CDR3 protein: CASSQDRQSQETQYF
CDR3 DNA: TGTGCCAGCAGCCAAGACCGACAGTCCCAAGAGACCCAGTACTTC
V gene: TRBV4-2
clone size: NA
J gene: TRBJ2-5
D gene: NA

CDR3 protein: CASTRKTGQMETQYF
CDR3 DNA: TGTGCCAGTACCAGGAAAACGGGACAGATGGAGACCCAGTACTTC
V gene: TRBV19
clone size: NA
J gene: TRBJ2-5
D gene: TRBD1

CDR3 protein: CASSNRDRYGYTF
CDR3 DNA: TGTGCCAGCAGCAACAGGGACCGCTATGGCTACACCTTC
V gene: TRBV12-3/TRBV12-4
clone size: few
J gene: TRBJ1-2
D gene: NA

CDR3 protein: CSASQGGMNTEAFF
CDR3 DNA: TGCAGTGCTAGCCAGGGTGGGATGAACACTGAAGCTTTCTTT
V gene: TRBV20-1
clone size: few
J gene: TRBJ1-1
D gene: NA

CDR3 protein: CASSPTSGGASSYNEQFF
CDR3 DNA: TGTGCCAGCTCACCTACTAGCGGGGGAGCGAGCTCCTACAATGAGCAGTTCTTC
V gene: TRBV18
clone size: few
J gene: TRBJ2-1
D gene: TRBD2

CDR3 protein: CSVGVKGVVDTQYF
CDR3 DNA: TGCAGCGTTGGGGTAAAGGGCGTTGTAGATACGCAGTATTTT
V gene: TRBV29-1
clone size: many
J gene: TRBJ2-3
D gene: NA

CDR3 protein: CASTVEGAWGYTF
CDR3 DNA: TGTGCCAGCACCGTAGAGGGGGCGTGGGGCTACACCTTC
V gene: TRBV2
clone size: few
J gene: TRBJ1-2
D gene: TRBD1

CDR3 protein: CASSQGGGAPDTQYF
CDR3 DNA: TGCGCCAGCAGCCAAGGCGGGGGGGCCCCAGATACGCAGTATTTT
V gene: TRBV4-1
clone size: NA
J gene: TRBJ2-3
D gene: TRBD2

CDR3 protein: CASSLNSLRGHNQPQHF
CDR3 DNA: TGTGCCAGCAGTTTAAATTCGTTGCGGGGACACAATCAGCCCCAGCATTTT
V gene: TRBV12-3/TRBV12-4
clone size: few
J gene: TRBJ1-5
D gene: NA

CDR3 protein: CASSPGQYTGELFF
CDR3 DNA: TGTGCCAGCAGCCCGGGACAGTACACCGGGGAGCTGTTTTTT
V gene: TRBV6-1
clone size: NA
J gene: TRBJ2-2
D gene: TRBD1

CDR3 protein: CASIPPRASYEQYF
CDR3 DNA: TGTGCCAGCATACCCCCCAGGGCCTCCTACGAGCAGTACTTC
V gene: TRBV12-3/TRBV12-4
clone size: NA
J gene: TRBJ2-7
D gene: NA

CDR3 protein: CSGSAGAWEKLFF
CDR3 DNA: TGCAGTGGCAGCGCAGGGGCGTGGGAAAAACTGTTTTTT
V gene: TRBV20-1
clone size: NA
J gene: TRBJ1-4
D gene: NA

CDR3 protein: CASSSGTSRAGETQYF
CDR3 DNA: TGTGCCAGCAGCTCCGGGACTAGCCGGGCAGGAGAGACCCAGTACTTC
V gene: TRBV12-3/TRBV12-4
clone size: NA
J gene: TRBJ2-5
D gene: TRBD2